This TCR beta chain was documented in a study of cytomegalovirus exposure and HLA in healthy donors. Regarding the study as a whole: Reports described diagnosis of cytomegalovirus status by the classifier as highly specific and sensitive. Rare TCR sequences dominated, though some public TCRs recurred in many donors. Some TCR beta chains (164 of them) were listed as cytomegalovirus-associated.

PCR involved 60 Vbeta and 13 Jbeta primers. Produced via immunoSEQ multiplex PCR; TCRdb's table is partial and in-frame only. Of some 130,000 clones in the sample, approximately 74% were seen once. Worth noting for this clone: Antigen specificity is unknown.

Donors were ostensibly healthy at sampling, although undocumented immune exposures were probable. CDR1 and CDR2 from the germline V gene are SGDLS and YYNGEE. The V gene end was trimmed by 5 bases and the J gene end by 4 bases; junction bases not matched to a gene: 3. The CDR3 consists of 13 residues. The origin of this receptor is a male donor in good health and CMV-seronegative. Source material: PBMCs. The chain has TRBV9 and TRBJ1-5; TRBD1 agrees at 7 bases. CDR3 residues: CASSPGGNQPQHF. DNA of the CDR3: TGTGCCAGCAGTCCAGGGGGGAATCAGCCCCAGCATTTT.